The 9 T cell receptor beta chains reported below all come from one sample, sequenced in a study of T cell responses to AZD1222 COVID-19 vaccine. This table comes from immunoSEQ multiplex PCR, and its TCRdb copy is limited to in-frame clones, with some not included. The data contain under 200,000 clones, around nine tenths of them seen just once; the ten biggest clones take up 4% to 5.5%. This specimen was peripheral blood, taken 28 days after the second AZD1222 dose. The receptors come from an adult who received the AZD1222 COVID-19 vaccine.

This chain uses TRBV9 with TRBJ2-1; no firm D call. This CDR3 is built from 13 residues. The V end was cut by 4 bases, the J end by 6 bases, with 11 bases between. Germline V gene sequence: CDR1 SGDLS, CDR2 YYNGEE. This chain's CDR3 is CASSPDLINEQFF. CDR3 sequence (DNA): TGTGCCAGCAGCCCTGATTTGATCAATGAGCAGTTCTTC.

The rearrangement uses TRBV6-5 and TRBJ2-7; D ambiguous. Trimming stripped 6 bases from V and 1 base from J, with 4 bases between. Germline V gives CDR1 MNHEY, CDR2 SVGAGI. There are 11 residues in the CDR3. DNA for the CDR3: TGTGCCAGCAGGGGTTCCTACGAGCAGTACTTC. Translated: CASRGSYEQYF.

This sequence joins TRBV20-1 and TRBJ1-1, with a tentative D call TRBD1 (5 bases). The V gene lost 6 bases and the J gene lost 5 bases, with 10 bases spanning the gap. CDR1 and CDR2 (germline): DFQATT, SNEGSKA (reference sequence). CDR3 size: 11 residues. CDR3 sequence reads: CSAGERTEAFF. The CDR3 bases are TGCAGTGCGGGGGAAAGGACTGAAGCTTTCTTT.

This chain uses TRBV6-1 with TRBJ1-3; unclear D gene. Germline CDR1 reads MNHNS; CDR2 reads SASEGT. The V end was cut by 1 base, the J end by 3 bases, with 10 bases between. There are 15 residues in the CDR3. The CDR3 region is CASSEGWGFGNTIYF. Written as DNA, the CDR3 is TGTGCCAGCAGTGAAGGTTGGGGTTTTGGAAACACCATATATTTT.

DNA for the CDR3: TGTGCCAGCAGCTTGGTGGTCTCTGGAAACACCATATATTTT. It specifies CASSLVVSGNTIYF. The gene calls are TRBV5-5 and TRBJ1-3; D gene uncertain. The germline V and J ends were trimmed by 0 bases and 0 bases, with 4 bases remaining between them. There are 14 residues in the CDR3. CDR1 is SGHKS and CDR2 is YYEKEE in the germline V gene (reference sequence). The variable domain in full, completed from reference TRBV5-5 and TRBJ1-3, reads DAGVTQSPTHLIKTRGQQVTLRCSPISGHKSVSWYQQVLGQGPQFIFQYYEKEERGRGNFPDRFSARQFPNYSSELNVNALLLGDSALYLCASSLVVSGNTIYFGEGSWLTVV.

The V gene is TRBV28, the J gene TRBJ1-1, with D possibly matching TRBD1 (6 bases). V was cut by 2 bases and J by 6 bases, with 10 bases left in between. The CDR3 has 13 amino acids. The V gene's germline CDR1 is MDHEN and CDR2 SYDVKM. The CDR3 sequence is CASSLTGPAEAFF. The CDR3 DNA sequence: TGTGCCAGCAGTTTAACAGGGCCGGCTGAAGCTTTCTTT.

This rearrangement joins TRBV30 to TRBJ2-4; 7 bases fit TRBD2. V dropped 5 bases and J dropped 0; count of bases not matched to a gene: 7. This CDR3 is built from 15 residues. Per the germline V gene, CDR1 is GTSNPN and CDR2 is SVGIG (reference sequence). Written as DNA, the CDR3 is TGTGCCTGGGAGGTCGGCGGGAGAGCCAAAAACATTCAGTACTTC. It is translated as CAWEVGGRAKNIQYF.

The V gene is TRBV4-1, the J gene TRBJ1-3; D is possibly TRBD1 (6 bases). Per the germline V gene, CDR1 is MGHRA and CDR2 is YSYEKL. The V end lost 1 base, the J end lost 3 bases, and 10 bases lay between the germline ends. This CDR3 contains 15 residues. The CDR3 bases are TGCGCCAGCAGCCAAGCAACAGGGTTTGGAAACACCATATATTTT. Translation: CASSQATGFGNTIYF.

The V and J genes are TRBV5-1 and TRBJ1-2; the D gene is possibly TRBD1 (5 bases). Deletions cut 1 base from V and 8 bases from J, with 9 bases between. This CDR3 region has 12 residues. Germline V gives CDR1 SGHRS, CDR2 YFSETQ. CDR3: CASSLSGLGYTF. As DNA, the CDR3 is TGCGCCAGCAGCTTGTCAGGGCTGGGCTACACCTTC.